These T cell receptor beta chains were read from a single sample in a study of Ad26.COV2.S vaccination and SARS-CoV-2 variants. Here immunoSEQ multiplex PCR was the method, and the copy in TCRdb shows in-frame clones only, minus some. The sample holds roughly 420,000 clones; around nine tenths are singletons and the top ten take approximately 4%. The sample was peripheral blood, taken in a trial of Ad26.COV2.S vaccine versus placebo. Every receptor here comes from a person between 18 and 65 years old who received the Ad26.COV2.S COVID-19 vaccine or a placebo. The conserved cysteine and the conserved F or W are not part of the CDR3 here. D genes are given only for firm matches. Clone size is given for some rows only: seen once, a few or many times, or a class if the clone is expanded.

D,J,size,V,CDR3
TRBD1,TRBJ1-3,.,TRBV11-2,ASSLRQGGNTIY
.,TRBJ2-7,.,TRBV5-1,ASSAGSLAPYEQY
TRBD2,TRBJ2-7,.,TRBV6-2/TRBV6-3,ASSFLAGLATVWQY
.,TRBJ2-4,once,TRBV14,ASSQASEGPPAKNIQY
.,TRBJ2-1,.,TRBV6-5,ASISPLVDEQF
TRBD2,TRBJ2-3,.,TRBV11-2,ASSLGALAGGDTQY
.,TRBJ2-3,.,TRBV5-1,ASHLGVGDTDTQY
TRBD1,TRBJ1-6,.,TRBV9,ASSSGQGDNSPLH
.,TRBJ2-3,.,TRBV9,ASSASTDTQY
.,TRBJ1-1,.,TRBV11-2,ASSFGQNTEAF
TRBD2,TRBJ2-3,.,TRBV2,ASSSDSGGPY
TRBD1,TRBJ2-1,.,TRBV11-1,ASSKGQGRYNEQF
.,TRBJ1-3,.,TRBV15,ATSRDLTSGNTIY
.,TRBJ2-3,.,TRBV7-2,ASSLARRGYPSTDTQY
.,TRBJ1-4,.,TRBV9,ASSVGWTNEKLF
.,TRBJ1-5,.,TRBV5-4,ASSFKGPGNNQPQH
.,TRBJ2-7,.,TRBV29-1,SVVQVEGEQY
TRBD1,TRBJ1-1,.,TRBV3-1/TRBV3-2,ASSQTDRGKAF
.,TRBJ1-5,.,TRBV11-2,ASSSGVLSNQPQH
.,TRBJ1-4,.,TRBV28,ASSFTGVGRGNEKLF
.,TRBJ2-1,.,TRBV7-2,ASSLPRDGYLKQF
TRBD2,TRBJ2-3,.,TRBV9,ASSELAGGLTDTQY
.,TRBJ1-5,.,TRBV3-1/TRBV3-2,ASSFYGGNQPQH
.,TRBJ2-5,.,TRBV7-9,ASSLWTGVQETQY
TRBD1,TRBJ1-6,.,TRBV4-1,ASSQTGTADSPLH
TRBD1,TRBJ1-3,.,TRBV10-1,ASSVRRDRPVNTIY
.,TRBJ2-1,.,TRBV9,ASSPSVGGGAYNEQF
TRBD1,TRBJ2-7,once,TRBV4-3,ASSRETGGQPYEQY
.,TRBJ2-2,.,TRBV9,ASTRDPQLPGELF